This entry lists 6 T cell receptor beta chains sequenced from one sample in a study of T cell responses to AZD1222 COVID-19 vaccine. Using immunoSEQ multiplex PCR, the repertoire was profiled, and TCRdb retains in-frame clones only, with some absent. The sample consists of about 130,000 clones, 88% of them appearing once. Here the sequenced sample was peripheral blood, taken on day 0 of AZD1222 vaccination. The receptors here all came from an adult in good health.

The gene calls are TRBV10-3 and TRBJ1-6; 7 bases are a match to TRBD1. The CDR3 has 13 amino acids. V gave up 9 bases and J gave up 3 bases; unmatched junction bases: 2. Germline CDR1 and CDR2: ENHRY and SYGVKD. CDR3 DNA sequence: TGTGCCATGCGGGACAGCTATAATTCACCCCTCCACTTT. It specifies CAMRDSYNSPLHF.

The chain links TRBV4-2 to TRBJ2-7, with 7 positions matching TRBD2. The CDR3 is made up of 16 amino acids. Looked up from germline, CDR1 is LGHNA and CDR2 is YNFKEQ. Unmatched junction bases numbered 9, after V lost 1 base and J lost 3 bases. The CDR3 region is CASSQVLASGLYEQYF. The CDR3 DNA follows: TGTGCCAGCAGCCAAGTGTTGGCTAGCGGACTCTACGAGCAGTACTTC.

This sequence joins TRBV5-1 and TRBJ2-3; possible D gene TRBD1, 5 bases. Per the germline V gene, CDR1 is SGHRS and CDR2 is YFSETQ. The CDR3 has 14 amino acids. Trimming pared 7 bases from V and 6 bases from J, leaving 18 bases between. CDR3 nucleotide sequence: TGCGCCAGCCGTGAGGCAGGGCTTGCCGATACGCAGTATTTT. Translating gives CASREAGLADTQYF.

V usage is TRBV18 and J usage is TRBJ2-7; 10 bases align to TRBD1. CDR3 length equals 14 residues. The V gene end was trimmed by 3 bases and the J gene end by 5 bases; junction bases not matched to a gene: 4. Germline V gene sequence: CDR1 KGHSH, CDR2 LQKENI. The CDR3 spells CASSPDRGLDEQYF. DNA for the CDR3: TGTGCCAGCTCACCCGACAGGGGGCTAGACGAGCAGTACTTC.

The chain uses TRBV6-5 and TRBJ2-7, with 8 bases aligning to TRBD1. Germline assignment: CDR1 MNHEY and CDR2 SVGAGI. The junction had 11 bases not matched to a gene; V was cut back by 4 bases and J by 9 bases. CDR3 length equals 14 residues. The CDR3 loop reads CASSWTGTPERQYF. The CDR3 DNA follows: TGTGCCAGCAGTTGGACAGGGACCCCGGAGAGGCAGTACTTC.

As DNA, the CDR3 is TGTGCCAGCAGCTTAGGTTTTTCCCCGACCAATGAGCAGTTCTTC. Its protein product is CASSLGFSPTNEQFF. The chain employs TRBV11-3 and TRBJ2-1; D is unresolved. V lost 1 base and J 6 bases, leaving 13 bases between the germline ends. CDR1 is SGHNT, CDR2 YENEEA, per germline. CDR3 size: 15 residues.